This is a list of T cell receptor beta chains from one sample in a study of cytotoxic CD8 clonotypes in ibrutinib-treated CLL. Data came from immunoSEQ multiplex PCR; TCRdb stores just in-frame clones and leaves some out. The profile covers some 150,000 clones, with around 84% appearing a single time and 6% to 9.5% taken by the ten largest. This sample comprised PBMCs, obtained after 36 months of ibrutinib treatment. The receptors come from a human donor with chronic lymphocytic leukemia. CDR3s include the opening cysteine and the closing phenylalanine or tryptophan. D genes are given only for firm matches. Clone size is stated in some rows and not others, as once, few, many or a class when expanded.

CDR3 DNA: TGTGCCAGCAGCTTAGGGGGTTCCAAAACTAACTATGGCTACACCTTC; CDR3 protein: CASSLGGSKTNYGYTF; D gene: -; V gene: TRBV7-9; J gene: TRBJ1-2; clone size: -
CDR3 DNA: TGTGCCAGCAGCAAAACCCTACAGGGGAACTATGGCTACACCTTC; CDR3 protein: CASSKTLQGNYGYTF; D gene: TRBD1; V gene: TRBV7-9; J gene: TRBJ1-2; clone size: -
CDR3 DNA: TGTGCCAGCAGTGCCCCAGCGGGGATGGCCTACAATGAGCAGTTCTTC; CDR3 protein: CASSAPAGMAYNEQFF; D gene: TRBD2; V gene: TRBV2; J gene: TRBJ2-1; clone size: -
CDR3 DNA: TGTGCCTTCCACCCCCCGGGGTCGATCTACGAGCAGTACTTC; CDR3 protein: CAFHPPGSIYEQYF; D gene: -; V gene: TRBV30; J gene: TRBJ2-7; clone size: -
CDR3 DNA: TGTGCCAGCAGCGCGGATGTACACACCGGGGAGCTGTTTTTT; CDR3 protein: CASSADVHTGELFF; D gene: -; V gene: TRBV5-5; J gene: TRBJ2-2; clone size: once
CDR3 DNA: TGTGCCAGCAGCTCCCGGTGGACCCGAAGACACGAGCAGTACTTC; CDR3 protein: CASSSRWTRRHEQYF; D gene: -; V gene: TRBV5-8; J gene: TRBJ2-7; clone size: -
CDR3 DNA: TGCGCCAGCAGCCAAAGATGGGCAGGGACTGCTGGGGCCAACGTCCTGACTTTC; CDR3 protein: CASSQRWAGTAGANVLTF; D gene: -; V gene: TRBV4-1; J gene: TRBJ2-6; clone size: -
CDR3 DNA: TGTGCCACCAGCAGAGATCGGGTAAAGAACAATGAGCAGTTCTTC; CDR3 protein: CATSRDRVKNNEQFF; D gene: -; V gene: TRBV15; J gene: TRBJ2-1; clone size: -
CDR3 DNA: TGTGCCAGCAGTCGGAGGGTGACCTATAATTCACCCCTCCACTTT; CDR3 protein: CASSRRVTYNSPLHF; D gene: -; V gene: TRBV6-5; J gene: TRBJ1-6; clone size: -
CDR3 DNA: TGTGCCACCAGCAGAGATGGGACAGGGGATAGAAACACTGAAGCTTTCTTT; CDR3 protein: CATSRDGTGDRNTEAFF; D gene: TRBD1; V gene: TRBV15; J gene: TRBJ1-1; clone size: once
CDR3 DNA: TGTGCCAGCAGCTTAGACCCATCGGGAGAAACGGAGACCCAGTACTTC; CDR3 protein: CASSLDPSGETETQYF; D gene: -; V gene: TRBV7-6; J gene: TRBJ2-5; clone size: -
CDR3 DNA: TGTGCCAGTAGTAGCGTTTCCTACGAGCAGTACTTC; CDR3 protein: CASSSVSYEQYF; D gene: -; V gene: TRBV19; J gene: TRBJ2-7; clone size: once
CDR3 DNA: TGCGCCAGCAGCTTGATGATGCGGACTCTAAGCCCCTACGAGCAGTACTTC; CDR3 protein: CASSLMMRTLSPYEQYF; D gene: -; V gene: TRBV5-1; J gene: TRBJ2-7; clone size: -
CDR3 DNA: TGTGCCAGCAGTCGACAGGGTAATGGCTACACCTTC; CDR3 protein: CASSRQGNGYTF; D gene: TRBD1; V gene: TRBV6-5; J gene: TRBJ1-2; clone size: -
CDR3 DNA: TGTGCCAGCAGGATCCGGGGGAGCCGCACAGATACGCAGTATTTT; CDR3 protein: CASRIRGSRTDTQYF; D gene: -; V gene: TRBV27; J gene: TRBJ2-3; clone size: -
CDR3 DNA: TGTGCCAGCAGCAGAACAGGTGTCGGCTACGAGCAGTACTTC; CDR3 protein: CASSRTGVGYEQYF; D gene: -; V gene: TRBV11-3; J gene: TRBJ2-7; clone size: -
CDR3 DNA: TGTGCCATTAACAGGGGGCAAGGGCAGCCCCAGCATTTT; CDR3 protein: CAINRGQGQPQHF; D gene: TRBD1; V gene: TRBV2; J gene: TRBJ1-5; clone size: -
CDR3 DNA: TGCGCCAGCAGCACGGGACTAGCGGGGAACACCGGGGAGCTGTTTTTT; CDR3 protein: CASSTGLAGNTGELFF; D gene: TRBD2; V gene: TRBV10-1; J gene: TRBJ2-2; clone size: -
CDR3 DNA: TGTGCCTCCACCAGGTTGAACACTGAAGCTTTCTTT; CDR3 protein: CASTRLNTEAFF; D gene: -; V gene: TRBV6-6; J gene: TRBJ1-1; clone size: once
CDR3 DNA: TGCGCCAGCAGCAATCTGGGACAGGGAAATCAGCCCCAGCATTTT; CDR3 protein: CASSNLGQGNQPQHF; D gene: TRBD1; V gene: TRBV4-1; J gene: TRBJ1-5; clone size: -
CDR3 DNA: TGTGCCAGCTCACCCCAGATTTACGGGAACTTACACGAGCAGTACTTC; CDR3 protein: CASSPQIYGNLHEQYF; D gene: -; V gene: TRBV18; J gene: TRBJ2-7; clone size: -
CDR3 DNA: TGTGCCAGCAGCTTAGTCCTCTCCGGCCTCACCTTC; CDR3 protein: CASSLVLSGLTF; D gene: -; V gene: TRBV11-2; J gene: TRBJ1-2; clone size: -
CDR3 DNA: TGTGCCATCAGTGGACTAGCGGGAGCCCTCGAGCAGTACTTC; CDR3 protein: CAISGLAGALEQYF; D gene: TRBD2; V gene: TRBV10-3; J gene: TRBJ2-7; clone size: -
CDR3 DNA: TGTGCCAGCAGCGTAACTGAAGAGGCTTTCTTT; CDR3 protein: CASSVTEEAFF; D gene: -; V gene: TRBV6-6; J gene: TRBJ1-1; clone size: -
CDR3 DNA: TGTGCCAGCGCAGAACACTCTGGGGCCAACGTCCTGACTTTC; CDR3 protein: CASAEHSGANVLTF; D gene: -; V gene: TRBV11-3; J gene: TRBJ2-6; clone size: -
CDR3 DNA: TGTGCCAGCAGTGATTATGGCTACACCTTC; CDR3 protein: CASSDYGYTF; D gene: -; V gene: TRBV2; J gene: TRBJ1-2; clone size: -
CDR3 DNA: TGTGCCAGCAGCCAAGAGGGCCCGTTAATCTATGGCTACACCTTC; CDR3 protein: CASSQEGPLIYGYTF; D gene: -; V gene: TRBV4-2; J gene: TRBJ1-2; clone size: -
CDR3 DNA: TGTGCCATCAGTGGTACAGGGGACCCCATTTTATCCCAAGAGACCCAGTACTTC; CDR3 protein: CAISGTGDPILSQETQYF; D gene: TRBD1; V gene: TRBV10-3; J gene: TRBJ2-5; clone size: -